The 23 T cell receptor beta chains reported below all come from one sample, sequenced in a study of post-analysis software for immune sequencing data. Unique molecular identifiers tagged the TCR beta cDNA libraries. TCRdb re-called the PCR reads with MiXCR, one entry per CDR3 protein. Here the sample spans approximately 690,000 distinct CDR3 sequences, roughly three fifths being singletons. Which antigens these TCRs recognize remains unknown. General study points: Relative to controls, patients had about 5 TRBV segments at higher frequency, with TRBV5-6, TRBV5-1 and TRBV20-1 among these.

Source material: blood. These receptors were collected from a girl aged 2-10 years with multiple sclerosis.

The chain combines TRBV21-1 with TRBJ2-1; TRBD2, as called in the table, went unchecked against the DNA. TRBV21-1 constitutes a pseudogene. The CDR3 is made up of 15 amino acids. CDR3 sequence reads: CASSKAKGGDNEQFF. For the CDR3, the DNA is TGTGCCAGCAGCAAAGCAAAGGGAGGAGATAATGAGCAGTTCTTC.

The chain employs TRBV6-6 and TRBJ2-7; TRBD1 matches 9 bases. CDR1 and CDR2 (germline): MNHNY, SVGAGI (reference sequence). This CDR3 has 16 residues. Losses at the gene ends were 5 bases for V and 3 bases for J; bases not matched to a gene: 11. The CDR3 DNA follows: TGTGCCAGCAGTCGATCCGACGGGACAGGGTTCTACGAGCAGTACTTC. This sequence encodes CASSRSDGTGFYEQYF.

This chain joins TRBV29-1 and TRBJ1-4; a possible D gene is TRBD1 (6 bases). V lost 5 bases to trimming and J lost 3 bases, with 13 bases between them. The CDR3 has 14 residues. CDR1 is SQVTM and CDR2 is ANQGSEA in the germline V gene. CDR3 sequence: CSVSPGTPNEKLFF. CDR3 DNA sequence: TGCAGCGTTTCCCCCGGGACACCTAATGAAAAACTGTTTTTT.

This chain links TRBV6-5 with TRBJ1-4; the match to TRBD1 covers 7 bases. Looked up from germline, CDR1 is MNHEY and CDR2 is SVGAGI. The CDR3 has 16 amino acids. Trimming cost V 2 bases and J 8 bases; bases outside gene matches: 11. CDR3 DNA: TGTGCCAGCAGTTACAGGTCCGGCAGGGGGTTCGAAAAACTGTTTTTT. This encodes CASSYRSGRGFEKLFF.

Written as DNA, the CDR3 is TGTGCCAGCAGTTACCCCATGGGACAGGACAATGAGCAGTTCTTC. This translates into CASSYPMGQDNEQFF. This rearrangement joins TRBV6-2 or TRBV6-3 to TRBJ2-1; TRBD1 matches at 8 bases. The ends lost 2 bases at V and 5 bases at J; junction bases unmatched: 5. This CDR3 contains 15 residues. In germline, CDR1 is MNHEY, CDR2 SVGEGT.

As concerns this clonotype: A much larger clone lies one base from this, so it may be a read error. The gene calls are TRBV20-1 and TRBJ1-2; 7 bases line up with TRBD1. J was trimmed by 3 bases and V by 3 bases; bases with no gene match: 1. In germline, CDR1 is DFQATT, CDR2 SNEGSKA (reference sequence). There are 12 residues in the CDR3. In DNA, the CDR3 is TGCAGTGCTAGCGACAGGGACTATGGCTACACCTTC. Its translation is CSASDRDYGYTF.

The J gene is TRBJ2-1, the V gene TRBV4-2; D possibly matches TRBD1 or TRBD2 (5 bases each). V was trimmed by 8 bases and J by 2 bases, leaving 13 bases between them. CDR3 size: 14 residues. Looked up from germline, CDR1 is LGHNA and CDR2 is YNFKEQ. The CDR3 region has the DNA TGTGCCAGCCGCCGGGACGGAGCCTACAATGAGCAGTTCTTC. Its translation is CASRRDGAYNEQFF.

The rearrangement links TRBV6-1 to TRBJ1-1, with D perhaps TRBD1 (5 bases). V was pared by 7 bases and J by 6 bases, with 12 bases between. The CDR3 contains 12 residues. Germline V gives CDR1 MNHNS, CDR2 SASEGT. CDR3 region: CASTLGASEAFF. CDR3 nucleotides: TGTGCCAGCACCCTCGGGGCCTCTGAAGCTTTCTTT.

The gene calls are TRBV7-6 and TRBJ2-7; no clear D gene. The last part of the DNA fits TRBJ2-5 better; the J call may be wrong. The CDR3 consists of 12 residues. Germline CDR1 is SGHVS and CDR2 is FNYEAQ. CDR3: CASSLDFGTQYF. DNA of the CDR3: TGTGCCAGCAGCTTAGATTTCGGGACCCAGTACTTC.

The chain joins TRBV6-5 to TRBJ2-3; D is unresolved. This CDR3 region has 13 residues. V lost 6 bases to trimming and J lost 2 bases, with 9 bases between them. Per the germline V gene, CDR1 is MNHEY and CDR2 is SVGAGI. The CDR3 sequence: CASRSDLTDTQYF. The CDR3 nucleotides are TGTGCCAGCAGGTCGGACCTCACAGATACGCAGTATTTT.

The chain links TRBV7-2 to TRBJ1-2; maybe TRBD1 (5 bases). The CDR3 has 15 residues. Germline V lookup: CDR1 SGHTA, CDR2 FQGNSA. Deletions cut 1 base from V and 7 bases from J, with 16 bases between. CDR3 coding DNA: TGTGCCAGCAGCTTAGAGCCCCGGGGCGGAGGTGGCTACACCTTC. Protein product: CASSLEPRGGGGYTF.

The chain uses TRBV7-6 and TRBJ2-5; a possible D gene is TRBD2 (5 bases). CDR3 size: 13 residues. V was shortened by 3 bases and J by 5 bases, with 10 bases between the two germline ends. Looked up from germline, CDR1 is SGHVS and CDR2 is FNYEAQ. For the CDR3, the DNA is TGTGCCAGCAGCTTGAATGCGGGCGAGACCCAGTACTTC. This gives the protein CASSLNAGETQYF.

This clonotype came up a few times. The chain has TRBV9 and TRBJ2-5, with D perhaps TRBD2 (6 bases). The CDR3 is 13 residues long. The V and J ends lost 3 bases and 2 bases respectively, with 8 bases between them. Germline CDR1 SGDLS, CDR2 YYNGEE. The CDR3, as DNA: TGTGCCAGCAGCGGCGGGGCTCAAGAGACCCAGTACTTC. Its translation is CASSGGAQETQYF.

The chain recombines TRBV6-5 with TRBJ2-4; D unresolved. V was shortened by 6 bases and J by 9 bases, with 18 bases between the two germline ends. There are 14 residues in the CDR3. Germline CDR1 reads MNHEY; CDR2 reads SVGAGI. This CDR3 is CASSPGRLSGIQYF. CDR3 sequence (DNA): TGTGCCAGCAGCCCCGGACGGCTATCGGGCATTCAGTACTTC.

Written as DNA, the CDR3 is TGCGCCAGCAGCTTGGAATACACAGATACGCAGTATTTT. Translated, it gives CASSLEYTDTQYF. The chain is built from TRBV5-1 and TRBJ2-3; no clear D gene. Trimming removed 0 bases from V and 2 bases from J, with 4 bases in between. CDR1 is SGHRS, CDR2 YFSETQ, per germline. The CDR3 loop spans 13 amino acids.

This clonotype was seen a single time. The rearrangement uses TRBV29-1 and TRBJ2-4; 9 bases are a match to TRBD1. The end of the DNA aligns better with TRBJ2-7, so the J call may be wrong. Germline V gives CDR1 SQVTM, CDR2 ANQGSEA. This CDR3 is 14 amino acids long. The CDR3, as DNA: TGCAGCGTGATCCCGGGACAGGGCGTCTCCGAGCAGTACTTC. Its protein product is CSVIPGQGVSEQYF.

The V call is TRBV6-2 or TRBV6-3, the J call TRBJ2-1; 9 nucleotides align to TRBD2. This CDR3 has 14 amino acids. CDR1 is MNHEY and CDR2 is SVGEGT in the germline V gene. V lost 5 bases to trimming and J lost 8 bases; unmatched junction nucleotides: 7. The CDR3 region has the DNA TGTGCCAGCAGTAGTTCGGCGGGAGGGTATGAGCAGTTCTTC. Amino acid sequence: CASSSSAGGYEQFF.

The chain combines TRBV7-2 with TRBJ2-1, with a weak D call TRBD2 (6 bases). Germline V gives CDR1 SGHTA, CDR2 FQGNSA. Trimming pared 5 bases from V and 4 bases from J, leaving 18 bases between. This CDR3 is 16 amino acids long. The chain's CDR3 is CASSADTGLKYNEQFF. As DNA, the CDR3 is TGTGCCAGCAGCGCCGACACGGGACTCAAGTACAATGAGCAGTTCTTC.

The chain is built from TRBV29-1 and TRBJ1-2; the match to TRBD1 covers 7 bases. Trimming took 4 bases from V and 4 from J; bases not matched to a gene: 6. Germline values: CDR1 SQVTM, CDR2 ANQGSEA. The CDR3 runs 13 residues. As DNA, the CDR3 is TGCAGCGTTGGGGAGGGGGCGGGCTATGGCTACACCTTC. This encodes CSVGEGAGYGYTF. Full variable domain (rest looked up from reference TRBV29-1 and TRBJ1-2): SAVISQKPSRDICQRGTSLTIQCQVDSQVTMMFWYRQQPGQSLTLIATANQGSEATYESGFVIDKFPISRPNLTFSTLTVSNMSPEDSSIYLCSVGEGAGYGYTFGSGTRLTVV.

The CDR3 spells CASSSTGVSSYNEQFF. CDR3 nucleotide sequence: TGTGCCAGCAGCTCCACAGGGGTGTCTTCCTACAATGAGCAGTTCTTC. The chain employs TRBV7-3 and TRBJ2-1, with TRBD1 matching 7 bases. This CDR3 is 16 amino acids long. The J segment lost 1 base and the V segment lost 4 bases, leaving 7 bases of the junction unmatched. CDR1 and CDR2 (germline): SGHTA, FQGTGA.

This clonotype occurred a few times. In DNA form, the CDR3 reads TGTGCCATCAGTGAACGGCAGGGGGTTGGCAAAAACATTCAGTACTTC. Translating gives CAISERQGVGKNIQYF. The chain carries TRBV10-3 and TRBJ2-4; 7 bases line up with TRBD1. From germline, CDR1 is ENHRY and CDR2 SYGVKD. This CDR3 is built from 16 residues. V was pared by 3 bases and J by 3 bases, with 8 bases of the junction left unmatched.

The J gene is TRBJ2-1, the V gene TRBV9; TRBD2 might be the D (6 bases). Trimming removed 0 bases from V and 4 bases from J, with 11 bases in between. The CDR3 has 15 residues. The germline V gene has CDR1 SGDLS and CDR2 YYNGEE. The DNA for the CDR3 is TGTGCCAGCAGCGTAGGGGGGGAGGTTTACAATGAGCAGTTCTTC. Translating it yields CASSVGGEVYNEQFF.

This rearrangement joins TRBV11-2 to TRBJ2-1; TRBD2 is a possible D gene (6 bases). Per the germline V gene, CDR1 is SGHAT and CDR2 is FQNNGV. The CDR3 has 15 residues. Trimming cost V 0 bases and J 4 bases, with 10 bases left between them. CDR3 bases: TGTGCCAGCAGCTTAGATTCGGGGACTTACAATGAGCAGTTCTTC. It specifies CASSLDSGTYNEQFF. Supplemented by reference TRBV11-2 and TRBJ2-1, the full variable domain reads EAGVAQSPRYKIIEKRQSVAFWCNPISGHATLYWYQQILGQGPKLLIQFQNNGVVDDSQLPKDRFSAERLKGVDSTLKIQPAKLEDSAVYLCASSLDSGTYNEQFFGPGTRLTVL.